The rows below give T cell receptor beta chains drawn from one sample of a study of control samples from healthy donors and cancer patients. TCRdb keeps only in-frame clones here, not all; method: immunoSEQ multiplex PCR. The sample includes some 130,000 clones, 85% to 90% seen only once; the top ten take more than 6.5%. Sequenced material: PBMCs. These receptors came from a man in his fifties with head and neck cancer. Both conserved end residues are part of each CDR3. Each record gives: J gene, clone size, V gene, D gene, CDR3 DNA, CDR3 protein. A D gene is named only where the DNA matches it firmly. Some rows mark clone size as missing; the rest say once, few, many or name a class of expanded clone.

J: TRBJ2-1
size: once
V: TRBV5-3
D: TRBD1
DNA: TGTGCCAGAAGCTTGGAAACCGGGACAGGGACCAATGAGCAGTTCTTC
CDR3: CARSLETGTGTNEQFF

J: TRBJ2-7
size: -
V: TRBV24-1
D: -
DNA: TGTGCCACCAGCGGCGCAGGGACCTACGAGCAGTACTTC
CDR3: CATSGAGTYEQYF

J: TRBJ1-1
size: -
V: TRBV6-5
D: -
DNA: TGTGCCAGCAGTTACCGTTACACAGGGAACACTGAAGCTTTCTTT
CDR3: CASSYRYTGNTEAFF

J: TRBJ1-3
size: -
V: TRBV5-5
D: -
DNA: TGTGCCAGCAGCCCGGGGGGCCAGAGCACCATATATTTT
CDR3: CASSPGGQSTIYF

J: TRBJ2-7
size: -
V: TRBV29-1
D: -
DNA: TGCAGCGTTGGAAGGGTTTCCTACGAGCAGTACTTC
CDR3: CSVGRVSYEQYF

J: TRBJ2-6
size: -
V: TRBV30
D: TRBD2
DNA: TGTGCCTGGAGGCCGCGGCGGGGGAAGGTATCTGGGGCCAACGTCCTGACTTTC
CDR3: CAWRPRRGKVSGANVLTF

J: TRBJ2-7
size: -
V: TRBV6-5
D: -
DNA: TGTGCCAGCAGAGCAGGGGCGGTCTACGAGCAGTACTTC
CDR3: CASRAGAVYEQYF

J: TRBJ2-5
size: -
V: TRBV5-5
D: -
DNA: TGTGCCAGCAGCTTGAGGCCCCAACAGGAACAAGAGACCCAGTACTTC
CDR3: CASSLRPQQEQETQYF

J: TRBJ2-7
size: -
V: TRBV11-2
D: TRBD1
DNA: TGTGCCAGCAGCTTAGGGGGGGACAGGGCTTACGAGCAGTACTTC
CDR3: CASSLGGDRAYEQYF

J: TRBJ2-2
size: -
V: TRBV2
D: -
DNA: TGTGCCAGCAGTGAAGACAGCCCCACCAACACCGGGGAGCTGTTTTTT
CDR3: CASSEDSPTNTGELFF

J: TRBJ1-6
size: -
V: TRBV5-6
D: TRBD1
DNA: TGTGCCAGCAGCCAGGGACAGGGGCGTTCACCCCTCCACTTT
CDR3: CASSQGQGRSPLHF

J: TRBJ1-3
size: -
V: TRBV6-6
D: -
DNA: TGTGCCAGCAGTTACGATCGGGGACTTGGTGGAAACACCATATATTTT
CDR3: CASSYDRGLGGNTIYF

J: TRBJ2-7
size: -
V: TRBV29-1
D: -
DNA: TGCAGCGTTTTGGACAGTCTTAAGGCCGACGAGCAGTACTTC
CDR3: CSVLDSLKADEQYF

J: TRBJ2-7
size: -
V: TRBV2
D: -
DNA: TGTGCCAGCAGGACACAGGGTTTGGGCGAGCAGTACTTC
CDR3: CASRTQGLGEQYF

J: TRBJ2-7
size: -
V: TRBV5-1
D: -
DNA: TGCGCCAGCAGCTTGGCCCCGGGACAAACTTCCTACGAGCAGTACTTC
CDR3: CASSLAPGQTSYEQYF

J: TRBJ1-3
size: once
V: TRBV6-5
D: -
DNA: TGTGCCAGCAGTTACTCGGACCCGGGGGCCGGAAACACCATATATTTT
CDR3: CASSYSDPGAGNTIYF

J: TRBJ1-5
size: -
V: TRBV7-2
D: -
DNA: TGTGCCAGCAGTCCTATTTTGTCTAGCAATCAGCCCCAGCATTTT
CDR3: CASSPILSSNQPQHF

J: TRBJ2-2
size: -
V: TRBV10-3
D: TRBD1
DNA: TGTGCCATCAGTGAGTCGGGACAGGGATCCGGGGAGCTGTTTTTT
CDR3: CAISESGQGSGELFF

J: TRBJ2-1
size: -
V: TRBV13
D: TRBD1
DNA: TGTGCCAGCAGCTCTACCGCCCTGGGACAGAACTACAATGAGCAGTTCTTC
CDR3: CASSSTALGQNYNEQFF

J: TRBJ1-2
size: -
V: TRBV4-2
D: -
DNA: TGTGCCAGCAGCCAAGATGAAAGGGACTATGGCTACACCTTC
CDR3: CASSQDERDYGYTF

J: TRBJ2-5
size: -
V: TRBV6-6
D: -
DNA: TGTGCCAGCAGACCGGGACACTCACAAGAGACCCAGTACTTC
CDR3: CASRPGHSQETQYF

J: TRBJ2-1
size: -
V: TRBV11-1
D: -
DNA: TGTGCCAGCAGCCGCCTTTTGGACTACCCCTACAATGAGCAGTTCTTC
CDR3: CASSRLLDYPYNEQFF

J: TRBJ1-1
size: -
V: TRBV7-3
D: -
DNA: TGTGCCAGCAGCTCACAGGGAAACACTGAAGCTTTCTTT
CDR3: CASSSQGNTEAFF

J: TRBJ2-2
size: -
V: TRBV19
D: TRBD1
DNA: TGTGCCAGTAGACCCAGGGGGCGCGTCACCGGGGAGCTGTTTTTT
CDR3: CASRPRGRVTGELFF

J: TRBJ2-5
size: -
V: TRBV27
D: -
DNA: TGTGCCAGCAAATATGACAGGGGCGCGGGGGCCCAAGAGACCCAGTACTTC
CDR3: CASKYDRGAGAQETQYF

J: TRBJ1-2
size: -
V: TRBV19
D: TRBD1
DNA: TGTGCCAGTAGTGTGCCCCGACAGGGAAGGTCGAGGAACTATGGCTACACCTTC
CDR3: CASSVPRQGRSRNYGYTF

J: TRBJ2-2
size: once
V: TRBV23-1
D: -
DNA: TGCGCCAGCAGTCAATCTGGCCAATTGTCCGAACACCGGGGAGCTGTTTTT
CDR3: CASSQSGQLSEHRGAVF

J: TRBJ2-2
size: -
V: TRBV10-3
D: -
DNA: TGTGCCATCAGTGACCCTTCACAGAACACCGGGGAGCTGTTTTTT
CDR3: CAISDPSQNTGELFF

J: TRBJ2-2
size: once
V: TRBV4-2
D: -
DNA: TGTGCCAGCAGCCTCCGGCCGGAGGCCGGGGAGCTGTTTTTT
CDR3: CASSLRPEAGELFF

J: TRBJ1-2
size: -
V: TRBV18
D: TRBD1
DNA: TGTGCCAGCTCACCACCGTCGGACAGGGAAGGCTACACCTTC
CDR3: CASSPPSDREGYTF

J: TRBJ1-2
size: -
V: TRBV2
D: -
DNA: TGTGCCAGCGGTACAGGGACCGGCTACACCTTC
CDR3: CASGTGTGYTF

J: TRBJ1-4
size: -
V: TRBV6-5
D: -
DNA: TGTGCCAGCAGTTACTCGGGGCAGATCGGGAAACTGTTTTTT
CDR3: CASSYSGQIGKLFF

J: TRBJ2-3
size: -
V: TRBV2
D: TRBD2
DNA: TGTGCCAGCAGGACTAGCGGGTGGCGAGTGGATACGCAGTATTTT
CDR3: CASRTSGWRVDTQYF

J: TRBJ2-3
size: -
V: TRBV5-6
D: TRBD1
DNA: TGTGCCAGCAGCTTAGCAGGACAGGAGACAGATACGCAGTATTTT
CDR3: CASSLAGQETDTQYF

J: TRBJ1-6
size: -
V: TRBV27
D: -
DNA: TGTGCCAGCAGTCCGAGGGCCAGCTCCTATAATTCACCCCTCCACTTT
CDR3: CASSPRASSYNSPLHF

J: TRBJ2-1
size: once
V: TRBV5-1
D: -
DNA: TGCGCCAGCAGCTTCGCCCGCGGGGCCCCCCAAGGGAATGAGCAGTTCTTC
CDR3: CASSFARGAPQGNEQFF

J: TRBJ2-1
size: -
V: TRBV5-1
D: TRBD2
DNA: TGCGCCAGCAGCTTGGGATGGCGGGAGGGTGGCAATGAGCAGTTCTTC
CDR3: CASSLGWREGGNEQFF

J: TRBJ2-1
size: -
V: TRBV11-1
D: -
DNA: TGTGCCAGCACCCTGAGCACGGGGAGGTTAGGGGATGAGCAGTTCTTC
CDR3: CASTLSTGRLGDEQFF

J: TRBJ1-1
size: -
V: TRBV5-1
D: -
DNA: TGCGCCAGCAGCTTGGGAGGCGACCAGGGAGCTTTCTTT
CDR3: CASSLGGDQGAFF

J: TRBJ1-6
size: -
V: TRBV30
D: -
DNA: TGTGCCTGGCGCGCCGGATATAATTCACCCCTCCACTTT
CDR3: CAWRAGYNSPLHF

J: TRBJ2-1
size: -
V: TRBV2
D: TRBD1
DNA: TGTGCCAGCAGTGTGAGACAGGGGGCAACCTACAATGAGCAGTTCTTC
CDR3: CASSVRQGATYNEQFF

J: TRBJ1-5
size: -
V: TRBV5-8
D: TRBD1
DNA: TGTGCCAGCAGCCCAAGGACAGGGAGAGGTCAGCCCCAGCATTTT
CDR3: CASSPRTGRGQPQHF

J: TRBJ1-2
size: -
V: TRBV3-1/TRBV3-2
D: TRBD1
DNA: TGTGCCAGCAGCCAAGATGGACAGGGGTATGGCTACACCTTC
CDR3: CASSQDGQGYGYTF

J: TRBJ1-6
size: -
V: TRBV6-5
D: -
DNA: TGTGCCAGCAGTTACTCGGTCGAGAATTCACCCCTCCACTTT
CDR3: CASSYSVENSPLHF

J: TRBJ2-7
size: -
V: TRBV19
D: -
DNA: TGTGCCAGTAGCCCGTGGGGCACCTCTAAGGAGCAGTACTTC
CDR3: CASSPWGTSKEQYF